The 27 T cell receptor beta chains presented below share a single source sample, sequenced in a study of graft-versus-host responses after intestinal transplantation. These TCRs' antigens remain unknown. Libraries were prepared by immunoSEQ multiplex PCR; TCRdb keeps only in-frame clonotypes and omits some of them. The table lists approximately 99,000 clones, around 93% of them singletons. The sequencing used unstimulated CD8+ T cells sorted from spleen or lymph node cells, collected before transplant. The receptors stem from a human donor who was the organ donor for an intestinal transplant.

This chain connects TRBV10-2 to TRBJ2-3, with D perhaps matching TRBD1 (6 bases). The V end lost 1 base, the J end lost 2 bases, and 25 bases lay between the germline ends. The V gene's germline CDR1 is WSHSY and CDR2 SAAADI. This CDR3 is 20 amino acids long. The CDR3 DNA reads TGCGCCAGCAGTGAGTATGGGACACTCGTCCGGGATTTGCTCACAGATACGCAGTATTTT. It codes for CASSEYGTLVRDLLTDTQYF.

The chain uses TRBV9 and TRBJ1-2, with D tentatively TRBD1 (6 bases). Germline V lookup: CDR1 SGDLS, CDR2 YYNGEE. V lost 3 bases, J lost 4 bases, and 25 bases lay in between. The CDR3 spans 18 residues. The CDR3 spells CASSAQFTGGQTTYGYTF. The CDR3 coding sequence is TGTGCCAGCAGCGCCCAATTTACGGGGGGACAAACTACCTATGGCTACACCTTC.

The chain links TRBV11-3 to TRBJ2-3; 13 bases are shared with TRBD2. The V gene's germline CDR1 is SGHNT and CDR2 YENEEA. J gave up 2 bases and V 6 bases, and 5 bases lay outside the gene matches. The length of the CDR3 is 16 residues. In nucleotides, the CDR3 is TGTGCCAGCAGTCGGACTAGCGGGAGTATCACAGATACGCAGTATTTT. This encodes CASSRTSGSITDTQYF.

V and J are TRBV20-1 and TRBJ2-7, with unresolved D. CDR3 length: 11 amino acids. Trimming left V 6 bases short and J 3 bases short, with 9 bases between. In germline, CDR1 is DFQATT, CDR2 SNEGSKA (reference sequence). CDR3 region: CSARSYYEQYF. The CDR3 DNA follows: TGCAGTGCCCGGAGTTACTACGAGCAGTACTTC.

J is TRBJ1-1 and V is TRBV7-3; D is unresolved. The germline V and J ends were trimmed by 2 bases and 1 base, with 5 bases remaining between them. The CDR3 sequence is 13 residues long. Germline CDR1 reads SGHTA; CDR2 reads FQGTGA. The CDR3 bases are TGTGCCAGCAGCTTAGCGGAGAACACTGAAGCTTTCTTT. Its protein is CASSLAENTEAFF.

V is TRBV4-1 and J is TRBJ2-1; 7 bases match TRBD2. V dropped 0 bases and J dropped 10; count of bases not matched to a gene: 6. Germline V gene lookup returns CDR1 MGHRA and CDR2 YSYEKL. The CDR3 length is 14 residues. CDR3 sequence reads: CASSQERGAGEQFF. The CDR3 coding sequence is TGCGCCAGCAGCCAAGAACGAGGAGCGGGGGAGCAGTTCTTC.

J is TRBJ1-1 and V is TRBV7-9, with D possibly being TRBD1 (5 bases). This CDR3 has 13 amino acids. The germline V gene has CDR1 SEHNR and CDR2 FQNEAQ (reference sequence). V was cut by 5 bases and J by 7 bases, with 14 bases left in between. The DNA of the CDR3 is TGTGCCAGCAGCCACTTGACGGACATTGAAGCTTTCTTT. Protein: CASSHLTDIEAFF. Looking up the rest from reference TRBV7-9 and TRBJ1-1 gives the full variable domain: DTGVSQNPRHKITKRGQNVTFRCDPISEHNRLYWYRQTLGQGPEFLTYFQNEAQLEKSRLLSDRFSAERPKGSFSTLEIQRTEQGDSAMYLCASSHLTDIEAFFGQGTRLTVV.

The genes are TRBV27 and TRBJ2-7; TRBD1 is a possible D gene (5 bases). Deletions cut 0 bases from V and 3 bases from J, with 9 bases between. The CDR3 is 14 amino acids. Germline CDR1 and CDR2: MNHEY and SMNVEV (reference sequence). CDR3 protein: CASSLSDSIYEQYF. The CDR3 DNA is TGTGCCAGCAGTTTATCCGACAGTATCTACGAGCAGTACTTC.

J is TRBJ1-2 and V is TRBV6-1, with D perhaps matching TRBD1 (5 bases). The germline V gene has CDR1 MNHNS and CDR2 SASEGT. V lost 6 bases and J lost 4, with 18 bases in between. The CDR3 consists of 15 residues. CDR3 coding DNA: TGTGCCAGCAGGGACATATTATCTCTTGTCTATGGCTACACCTTC. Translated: CASRDILSLVYGYTF.

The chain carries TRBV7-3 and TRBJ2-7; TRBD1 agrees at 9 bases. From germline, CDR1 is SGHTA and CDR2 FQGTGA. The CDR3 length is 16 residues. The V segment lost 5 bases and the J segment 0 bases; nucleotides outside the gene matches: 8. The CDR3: CASSTSGQGVSYEQYF. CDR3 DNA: TGTGCCAGCAGCACGTCGGGACAGGGCGTCTCCTACGAGCAGTACTTC.

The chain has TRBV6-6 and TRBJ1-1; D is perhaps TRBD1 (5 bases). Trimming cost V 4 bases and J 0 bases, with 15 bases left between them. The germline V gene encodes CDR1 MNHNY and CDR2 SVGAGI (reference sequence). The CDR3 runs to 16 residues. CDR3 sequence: CASSLTAGWMNTEAFF. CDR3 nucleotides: TGTGCCAGCAGTTTAACGGCAGGGTGGATGAACACTGAAGCTTTCTTT.

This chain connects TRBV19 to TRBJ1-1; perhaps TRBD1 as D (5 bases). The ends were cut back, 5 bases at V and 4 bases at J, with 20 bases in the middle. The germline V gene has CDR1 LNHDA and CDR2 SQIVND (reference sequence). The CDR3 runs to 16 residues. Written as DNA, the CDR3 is TGTGCCAGTAGTTGGGGACTTTTATTGTCGGCCACTGAAGCTTTCTTT. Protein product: CASSWGLLLSATEAFF.

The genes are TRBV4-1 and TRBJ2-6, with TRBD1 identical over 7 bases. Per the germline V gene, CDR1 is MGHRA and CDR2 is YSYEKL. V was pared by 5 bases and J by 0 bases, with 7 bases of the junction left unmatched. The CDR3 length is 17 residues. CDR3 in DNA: TGCGCCAGCAGCAAGTTGGGACAGAGCTCTGGGGCCAACGTCCTGACTTTC. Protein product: CASSKLGQSSGANVLTF.

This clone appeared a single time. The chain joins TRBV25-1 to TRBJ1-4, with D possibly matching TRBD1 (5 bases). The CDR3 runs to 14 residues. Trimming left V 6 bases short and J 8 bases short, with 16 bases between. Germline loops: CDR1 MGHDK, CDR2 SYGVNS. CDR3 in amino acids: CASSLGQGREKLFF. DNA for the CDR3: TGTGCCAGCAGCTTAGGGCAGGGAAGAGAAAAACTGTTTTTT. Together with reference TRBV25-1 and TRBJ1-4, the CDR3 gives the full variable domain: EADIYQTPRYLVIGTGKKITLECSQTMGHDKMYWYQQDPGMELHLIHYSYGVNSTEKGDLSSESTVSRIRTEHFPLTLESARPSHTSQYLCASSLGQGREKLFFGSGTQLSVL.

CDR3 protein: CASSLASGGATQYF. CDR3 nucleotides: TGCGCCAGCAGCTTGGCTAGCGGGGGGGCCACGCAGTATTTT. The chain couples TRBV5-1 to TRBJ2-3; 12 bases match TRBD2. J lost 9 bases, V lost 0 bases, and 2 bases had no gene match. There are 14 residues in the CDR3. The germline V gene has CDR1 SGHRS and CDR2 YFSETQ.

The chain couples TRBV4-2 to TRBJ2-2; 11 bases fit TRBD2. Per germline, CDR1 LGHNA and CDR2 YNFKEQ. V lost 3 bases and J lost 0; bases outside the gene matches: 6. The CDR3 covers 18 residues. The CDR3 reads CASSQVPGLAANTGELFF. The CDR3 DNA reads TGTGCCAGCAGCCAGGTTCCGGGACTAGCGGCGAACACCGGGGAGCTGTTTTTT.

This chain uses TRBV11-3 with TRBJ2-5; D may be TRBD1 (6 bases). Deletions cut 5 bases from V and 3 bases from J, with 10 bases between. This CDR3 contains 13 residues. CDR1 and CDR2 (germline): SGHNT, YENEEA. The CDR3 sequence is CASSNRDEETQYF. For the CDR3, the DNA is TGTGCCAGCAGCAACAGGGACGAAGAGACCCAGTACTTC.

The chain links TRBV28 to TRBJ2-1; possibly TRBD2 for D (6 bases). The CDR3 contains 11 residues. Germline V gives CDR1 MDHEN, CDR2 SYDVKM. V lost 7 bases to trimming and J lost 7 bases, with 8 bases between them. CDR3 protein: CASTLANEQFF. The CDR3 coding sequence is TGTGCCAGCACCCTAGCGAATGAGCAGTTCTTC.

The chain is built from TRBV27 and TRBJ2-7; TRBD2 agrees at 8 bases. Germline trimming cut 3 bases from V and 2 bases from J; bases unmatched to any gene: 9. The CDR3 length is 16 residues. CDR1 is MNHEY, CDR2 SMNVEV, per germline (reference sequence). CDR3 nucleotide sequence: TGTGCCAGCAGTTTTGGCCCTACTAGCGGAACCTACGAGCAGTACTTC. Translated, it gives CASSFGPTSGTYEQYF.

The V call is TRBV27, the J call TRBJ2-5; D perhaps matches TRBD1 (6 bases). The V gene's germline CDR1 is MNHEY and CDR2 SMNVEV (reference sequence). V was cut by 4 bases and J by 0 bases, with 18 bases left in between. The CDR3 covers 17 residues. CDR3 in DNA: TGTGCCAGCAGTTCAATCACCCACGGGACATACCAAGAGACCCAGTACTTC. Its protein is CASSSITHGTYQETQYF.

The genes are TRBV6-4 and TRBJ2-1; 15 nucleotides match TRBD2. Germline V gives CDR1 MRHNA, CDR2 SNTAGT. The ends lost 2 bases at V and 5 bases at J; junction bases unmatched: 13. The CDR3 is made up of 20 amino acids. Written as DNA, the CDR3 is TGTGCCAGCAGTGACGGGACTAGCGGGAGGTTTGTTGGTTTTAACAATGAGCAGTTCTTC. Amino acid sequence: CASSDGTSGRFVGFNNEQFF.

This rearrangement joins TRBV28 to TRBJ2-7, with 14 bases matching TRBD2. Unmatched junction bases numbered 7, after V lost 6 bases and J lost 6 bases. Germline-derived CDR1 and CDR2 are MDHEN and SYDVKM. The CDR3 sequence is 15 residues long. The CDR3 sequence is CASSLGLAGAAEQYF. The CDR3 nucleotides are TGTGCCAGCAGCCTGGGACTAGCGGGAGCGGCCGAGCAGTACTTC.

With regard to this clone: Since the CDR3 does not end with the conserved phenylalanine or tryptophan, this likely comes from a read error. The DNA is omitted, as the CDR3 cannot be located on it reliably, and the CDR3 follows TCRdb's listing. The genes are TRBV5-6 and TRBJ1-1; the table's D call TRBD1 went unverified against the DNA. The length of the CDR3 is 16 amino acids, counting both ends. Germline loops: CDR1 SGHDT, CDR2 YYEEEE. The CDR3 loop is CASSLGLKWPKKRQGL.

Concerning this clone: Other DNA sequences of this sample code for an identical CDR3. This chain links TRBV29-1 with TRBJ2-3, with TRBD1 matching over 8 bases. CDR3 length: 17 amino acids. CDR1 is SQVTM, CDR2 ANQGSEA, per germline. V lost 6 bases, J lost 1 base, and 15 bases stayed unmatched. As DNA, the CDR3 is TGCAGCGTCGACGTTTGGGACAGGTATAGAGGCACAGATACGCAGTATTTT. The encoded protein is CSVDVWDRYRGTDTQYF.

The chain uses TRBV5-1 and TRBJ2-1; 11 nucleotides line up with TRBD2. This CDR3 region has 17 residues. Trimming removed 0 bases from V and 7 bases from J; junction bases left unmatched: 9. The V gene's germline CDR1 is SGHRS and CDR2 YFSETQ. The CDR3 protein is CASSLVWASGGLNEQFF. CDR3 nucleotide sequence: TGCGCCAGCAGCTTGGTATGGGCTAGCGGGGGGCTTAATGAGCAGTTCTTC.

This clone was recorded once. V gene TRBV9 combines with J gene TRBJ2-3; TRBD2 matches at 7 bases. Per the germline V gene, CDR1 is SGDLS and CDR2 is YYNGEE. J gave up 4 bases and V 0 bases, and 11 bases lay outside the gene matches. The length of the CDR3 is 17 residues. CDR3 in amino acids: CASSVGWGGQGADTQYF. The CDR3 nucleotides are TGTGCCAGCAGCGTAGGGTGGGGAGGGCAGGGCGCAGATACGCAGTATTTT.

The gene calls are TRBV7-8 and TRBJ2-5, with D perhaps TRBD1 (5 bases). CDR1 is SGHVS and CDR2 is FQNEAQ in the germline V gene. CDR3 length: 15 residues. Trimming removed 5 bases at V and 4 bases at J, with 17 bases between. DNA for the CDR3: TGTGCCAGCAGCCTTAAGCTGGGGCCTCGAGAGACCCAGTACTTC. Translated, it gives CASSLKLGPRETQYF. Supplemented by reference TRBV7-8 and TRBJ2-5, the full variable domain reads GAGVSQSPRYKVAKRGQDVALRCDPISGHVSLFWYQQALGQGPEFLTYFQNEAQLDKSGLPSDRFFAERPEGSVSTLKIQRTQQEDSAVYLCASSLKLGPRETQYFGPGTRLLVL.